A selection of T cell receptor beta chains follows, all from one sample in a study of T cell repertoires in cytomegalovirus infection. One entry per CDR3 protein results from TCRdb running MiXCR on the reads. The sample holds roughly 100,000 distinct CDR3 sequences, 15% to 20% seen once. Sequences were obtained from PBMCs. Receptor source: a human donor in good health (CMV status not recorded). Some clones in this sample may be carry-over from other donors' samples. CDR3s include the opening cysteine and the closing phenylalanine or tryptophan. Fields, in order: CDR3 protein, CDR3 DNA, J gene, clone size, D gene, V gene. A D gene is named only where the DNA matches it firmly. Not every row has a clone size; where given, it reads once, few, many or a size class.

cdr3_aa: CASSPRGEKATEAFF
cdr3_nt: TGCGCCAGCAGCCCACGGGGGGAAAAGGCCACTGAAGCTTTCTTT
j_call: TRBJ1-1
clone_size: few
d_call: .
v_call: TRBV5-1

cdr3_aa: CASSQDSWAEPNYGYTF
cdr3_nt: TGTGCCAGCAGCCAAGATTCCTGGGCAGAGCCTAACTATGGCTACACCTTC
j_call: TRBJ1-2
clone_size: many
d_call: .
v_call: TRBV14

cdr3_aa: CASSFGLAGGNEQFF
cdr3_nt: TGCGCCAGCAGCTTTGGACTAGCGGGGGGGAATGAGCAGTTCTTC
j_call: TRBJ2-1
clone_size: few
d_call: TRBD2
v_call: TRBV5-1

cdr3_aa: CASSQEGLWYEQYF
cdr3_nt: TGCGCCAGCAGCCAAGAGGGCCTTTGGTACGAGCAGTACTTC
j_call: TRBJ2-7
clone_size: many
d_call: .
v_call: TRBV4-1

cdr3_aa: CASSYGQGANSPLHF
cdr3_nt: TGTGCCAGCAGCTACGGACAGGGGGCGAATTCACCCCTCCACTTT
j_call: TRBJ1-6
clone_size: many
d_call: TRBD1
v_call: TRBV7-6

cdr3_aa: CASTVDRYYEQYF
cdr3_nt: TGTGCCAGCACCGTCGACAGGTACTACGAGCAGTACTTC
j_call: TRBJ2-7
clone_size: few
d_call: .
v_call: TRBV7-2

cdr3_aa: CASSERGYEQYF
cdr3_nt: TGTGCCAGCAGTGAGCGGGGATACGAGCAGTACTTC
j_call: TRBJ2-7
clone_size: many
d_call: .
v_call: TRBV2

cdr3_aa: CASSSFGTGKDLYGYTF
cdr3_nt: TGTGCCAGCAGTTCCTTCGGGACAGGGAAGGATCTCTATGGCTACACCTTC
j_call: TRBJ1-2
clone_size: many
d_call: TRBD1
v_call: TRBV6-2/TRBV6-3

cdr3_aa: CASSKGGESQPQHF
cdr3_nt: TGTGCCAGTAGTAAAGGGGGCGAGAGTCAGCCCCAGCATTTT
j_call: TRBJ1-5
clone_size: .
d_call: TRBD1
v_call: TRBV19

cdr3_aa: CASTGRGTNSKSEAFF
cdr3_nt: TGTGCCAGCACCGGGCGGGGGACCAACTCAAAGTCTGAAGCTTTCTTT
j_call: TRBJ1-1
clone_size: .
d_call: .
v_call: TRBV7-2

cdr3_aa: CASKETGDPYGYTF
cdr3_nt: TGTGCCAGCAAAGAGACAGGGGACCCCTATGGCTACACCTTC
j_call: TRBJ1-2
clone_size: .
d_call: TRBD1
v_call: TRBV12-3/TRBV12-4

cdr3_aa: CSVMTGGIGGELFF
cdr3_nt: TGCAGCGTTATGACAGGGGGCATCGGCGGGGAGCTGTTTTTT
j_call: TRBJ2-2
clone_size: .
d_call: TRBD1
v_call: TRBV29-1

cdr3_aa: CATSRGLGYEQYF
cdr3_nt: TGTGCCACCAGCAGGGGGCTGGGGTACGAGCAGTACTTC
j_call: TRBJ2-7
clone_size: few
d_call: .
v_call: TRBV15

cdr3_aa: CASSFDSLFGQPQHF
cdr3_nt: TGTGCCAGCAGCTTCGACAGTTTGTTCGGCCAGCCCCAGCATTTT
j_call: TRBJ1-5
clone_size: many
d_call: .
v_call: TRBV7-2

cdr3_aa: CASGGGRLSGNTIYF
cdr3_nt: TGTGCCAGCGGGGGGGGCCGTCTCTCTGGAAACACCATATATTTT
j_call: TRBJ1-3
clone_size: many
d_call: .
v_call: TRBV7-9

cdr3_aa: CSVEDRDPYGYTF
cdr3_nt: TGCAGCGTTGAAGATCGGGACCCTTATGGCTACACCTTC
j_call: TRBJ1-2
clone_size: few
d_call: .
v_call: TRBV29-1

cdr3_aa: CSASTSDPYEQYF
cdr3_nt: TGCAGTGCATCCACTAGCGACCCCTACGAGCAGTACTTC
j_call: TRBJ2-7
clone_size: few
d_call: TRBD2
v_call: TRBV20-1

cdr3_aa: CASSLASGGPRNEQFF
cdr3_nt: TGTGCCAGCAGCTTAGCTAGCGGGGGCCCGCGGAATGAGCAGTTCTTC
j_call: TRBJ2-1
clone_size: .
d_call: TRBD2
v_call: TRBV11-2

cdr3_aa: CASSLQGENSPLHF
cdr3_nt: TGCGCCAGCAGCTTACAGGGGGAAAATTCACCCCTCCACTTT
j_call: TRBJ1-6
clone_size: few
d_call: TRBD1
v_call: TRBV5-1

cdr3_aa: CASRLRTGQDGYTF
cdr3_nt: TGTGCCAGCAGACTCCGGACCGGGCAGGATGGCTACACCTTC
j_call: TRBJ1-2
clone_size: .
d_call: .
v_call: TRBV6-1

cdr3_aa: CASSPRTGFLNTGELFF
cdr3_nt: TGTGCCAGCAGCCCCAGAACAGGGTTCCTTAACACCGGGGAGCTGTTTTTT
j_call: TRBJ2-2
clone_size: many
d_call: .
v_call: TRBV5-4

cdr3_aa: CSARRDPNEKLFF
cdr3_nt: TGCAGTGCTAGAAGGGACCCTAATGAAAAACTGTTTTTT
j_call: TRBJ1-4
clone_size: few
d_call: .
v_call: TRBV20-1

cdr3_aa: CAISENRGNYGYTF
cdr3_nt: TGTGCCATCAGTGAGAACAGGGGTAACTATGGCTACACCTTC
j_call: TRBJ1-2
clone_size: many
d_call: TRBD1
v_call: TRBV10-3

cdr3_aa: CAIKGTSGGTTREQFF
cdr3_nt: TGTGCCATCAAGGGGACTAGCGGGGGGACTACAAGGGAGCAGTTCTTC
j_call: TRBJ2-1
clone_size: .
d_call: TRBD2
v_call: TRBV10-3

cdr3_aa: CASSRSLGLAGGDTQYF
cdr3_nt: TGTGCCAGCAGCCGCTCACTTGGACTAGCGGGGGGAGATACGCAGTATTTT
j_call: TRBJ2-3
clone_size: many
d_call: TRBD2
v_call: TRBV5-6

cdr3_aa: CSANSQETQYF
cdr3_nt: TGCAGTGCCAACAGCCAGGAGACCCAGTACTTC
j_call: TRBJ2-5
clone_size: few
d_call: .
v_call: TRBV20-1

cdr3_aa: CASNTGSGNTIYF
cdr3_nt: TGTGCCAGTAACACAGGGTCAGGAAACACCATATATTTT
j_call: TRBJ1-3
clone_size: .
d_call: .
v_call: TRBV19

cdr3_aa: CASSLAEGRGYNEQFF
cdr3_nt: TGTGCCAGCAGCTTAGCGGAGGGGAGAGGCTACAATGAGCAGTTCTTC
j_call: TRBJ2-1
clone_size: many
d_call: .
v_call: TRBV7-9

cdr3_aa: CASSLGGGSYNEQFF
cdr3_nt: TGTGCCAGCAGTTTAGGCGGGGGATCCTACAATGAGCAGTTCTTC
j_call: TRBJ2-1
clone_size: many
d_call: TRBD2
v_call: TRBV12-3/TRBV12-4

cdr3_aa: CASSSKRGEVYNEQFF
cdr3_nt: TGTGCCAGCAGTTCGAAGCGGGGGGAGGTCTACAATGAGCAGTTCTTC
j_call: TRBJ2-1
clone_size: .
d_call: TRBD2
v_call: TRBV12-3/TRBV12-4

cdr3_aa: CASSLWKTGNTGELFF
cdr3_nt: TGCGCCAGCAGCTTGTGGAAGACAGGGAACACCGGGGAGCTGTTTTTT
j_call: TRBJ2-2
clone_size: .
d_call: .
v_call: TRBV5-1

cdr3_aa: CASRKTGSNEKLFF
cdr3_nt: TGTGCCAGCAGAAAGACAGGGTCTAATGAAAAACTGTTTTTT
j_call: TRBJ1-4
clone_size: .
d_call: TRBD1
v_call: TRBV7-4

cdr3_aa: CSVEGAGKGKTQYF
cdr3_nt: TGCAGCGTTGAAGGGGCAGGAAAAGGAAAGACCCAGTACTTC
j_call: TRBJ2-5
clone_size: .
d_call: .
v_call: TRBV29-1

cdr3_aa: CSALPKETQYF
cdr3_nt: TGCAGTGCTCTCCCAAAAGAGACCCAGTACTTC
j_call: TRBJ2-5
clone_size: few
d_call: .
v_call: TRBV20-1

cdr3_aa: CSADSARAPEYNEQFF
cdr3_nt: TGCAGTGCTGATAGCGCCAGAGCTCCCGAATACAATGAGCAGTTCTTC
j_call: TRBJ2-1
clone_size: few
d_call: .
v_call: TRBV20-1

cdr3_aa: CASSPGLLSRGANVLTF
cdr3_nt: TGTGCCAGCTCCCCAGGGCTCCTGTCTCGGGGGGCCAACGTCCTGACTTTC
j_call: TRBJ2-6
clone_size: medium-sized
d_call: .
v_call: TRBV7-2

cdr3_aa: CASSQTATNEKLFF
cdr3_nt: TGTGCCAGCAGCCAGACAGCAACTAATGAAAAACTGTTTTTT
j_call: TRBJ1-4
clone_size: few
d_call: .
v_call: TRBV3-1

cdr3_aa: CASSLGGGPNEQFF
cdr3_nt: TGTGCCAGCAGTTTAGGGGGGGGGCCTAATGAGCAGTTCTTC
j_call: TRBJ2-1
clone_size: few
d_call: .
v_call: TRBV12-3/TRBV12-4

cdr3_aa: CASSFWDRAFSPLHF
cdr3_nt: TGTGCCAGCAGCTTTTGGGACAGGGCTTTTTCACCCCTCCACTTT
j_call: TRBJ1-6
clone_size: many
d_call: TRBD1
v_call: TRBV11-2

cdr3_aa: CASSLGDRSSGANVLTF
cdr3_nt: TGTGCCAGCAGCTTAGGCGACAGGAGCTCTGGGGCCAACGTCCTGACTTTC
j_call: TRBJ2-6
clone_size: .
d_call: .
v_call: TRBV11-2